Listed below are T cell receptor beta chains from one sample, sequenced in a study of T cell clones after liver transplantation. The data were produced by immunoSEQ multiplex PCR, yet TCRdb's version contains in-frame clones alone and is incomplete. The table records about 75,000 clones, around four fifths of them present only once. The input for sequencing was CD4+ T cells from blood, taken around 50 months after liver transplant. The receptors come from a human patient who received a liver transplant. Some T cells may be supplied by the graft donor. The CDR3 runs from the conserved cysteine through the conserved F or W.

cdr3_aa,j_call,v_call
CASSQDRGGTNSPLHF,TRBJ1-6,TRBV4-2
CASSLGTGGSYEQYF,TRBJ2-7,TRBV6-6
CASSKTGFRETQYF,TRBJ2-5,TRBV2
CAWSMGGETQYF,TRBJ2-5,TRBV30
CASSSDRNTGELFF,TRBJ2-2,TRBV7-2
CAISGEGDEQYF,TRBJ2-7,TRBV10-3
CASKGGYGSTDTQYF,TRBJ2-3,TRBV5-1
CASSSPRSQHF,TRBJ1-5,TRBV7-3
CASSETSGVTDTQYF,TRBJ2-3,TRBV19
CASSSPWGEQYF,TRBJ2-7,TRBV7-2
CASRQSSGMYQETQYF,TRBJ2-5,TRBV25-1
CASSQEDAGEASWPQHF,TRBJ1-5,TRBV14
CASSLNMGANVLTF,TRBJ2-6,TRBV4-1
CASSWGLGRSSYNSPLHF,TRBJ1-6,TRBV5-6
CASSQERGRAFF,TRBJ1-1,TRBV6-6
CSIRKVGTQYF,TRBJ2-5,TRBV20-1
CASSFGGGEQYF,TRBJ2-7,TRBV5-4